This T cell receptor beta chain was documented in a study of neoadjuvant nivolumab and ipilimumab in lung cancer. Germline values: CDR1 MNHEY, CDR2 SVGAGI. V was shortened by 5 bases and J by 2 bases, with 15 bases between the two germline ends. This CDR3 spans 15 amino acids. Sequencing used immunoSEQ multiplex PCR; TCRdb keeps in-frame clones, though not all of them. The top ten clones hold roughly 5% of a sample with some 29,000 clones, 75% to 85% of them seen once. General study results and limits: Resected-tumor TCR richness correlated positively with pretherapy blood richness. Only a single major-pathologic-response sample was available for clonality analysis.

This clone was picked up a small number of times. Its antigen is currently unknown. The gene calls are TRBV6-5 and TRBJ1-2; tentatively, D is TRBD1 (5 bases). The sequence came from an adult with non-small cell lung cancer. The material sequenced was tumor tissue, taken after neoadjuvant nivolumab, alone or with ipilimumab, at or shortly before surgery. The CDR3 protein is CASSIRDRQNYGYTF. The DNA for the CDR3 is TGTGCCAGCAGTATCCGGGACCGCCAAAACTATGGCTACACCTTC.